The 19 T cell receptor beta chains reported below all come from one sample, sequenced in a study of CD8 T cells in Susac syndrome. With random hexamers, roughly 0.45 to 1 ug RNA was reverse transcribed. TCRdb called the immunoSEQ multiplex PCR reads again in MiXCR, with one record for every CDR3 protein. The sample carries some 200,000 distinct CDR3 sequences, 95% recorded once. The sample consisted of CD4+ T cells from PBMCs. The receptors come from a human donor with multiple sclerosis.

The chain recombines TRBV15 with TRBJ1-2; D is unresolved. The germline V and J ends were trimmed by 2 bases and 4 bases, with 11 bases remaining between them. The CDR3 runs to 14 residues. Germline CDR1 and CDR2: LNHNV and YYDKDF (reference sequence). This CDR3 reads CATSRRGGIYGYTF. The CDR3 DNA reads TGTGCCACCAGCAGAAGAGGAGGGATCTATGGCTACACCTTC. The full variable domain, with the rest looked up from reference TRBV15 and TRBJ1-2, is DAMVIQNPRYQVTQFGKPVTLSCSQTLNHNVMYWYQQKSSQAPKLLFHYYDKDFNNEADTPDNFQSRRPNTSFCFLDIRSPGLGDTAMYLCATSRRGGIYGYTFGSGTRLTVV.

This rearrangement joins TRBV2 to TRBJ1-4, with D hard to call. This CDR3 has 12 amino acids. Germline CDR1 is SNHLY and CDR2 is FYNNEI. Trimming stripped 7 bases from V and 9 bases from J, with 12 bases between. CDR3 sequence (DNA): TGTGCCAGCAAGGTGACCCCCCAAAAACTGTTTTTT. Its translation: CASKVTPQKLFF. The variable domain in full, completed from reference TRBV2 and TRBJ1-4, reads EPEVTQTPSHQVTQMGQEVILRCVPISNHLYFYWYRQILGQKVEFLVSFYNNEISEKSEIFDDQFSVERPDGSNFTLKIRSTKLEDSAMYFCASKVTPQKLFFGSGTQLSVL.

The J gene is TRBJ1-1, the V gene TRBV27, with D possibly being TRBD1 (5 bases). V was cut by 5 bases and J by 5 bases, with 12 bases left in between. Germline V gives CDR1 MNHEY, CDR2 SMNVEV (reference sequence). The length of the CDR3 is 13 residues. The CDR3 sequence is CASSQGVWTEAFF. The CDR3 nucleotides read TGTGCCAGCAGTCAAGGGGTATGGACTGAAGCTTTCTTT.

J is TRBJ2-7 and V is TRBV27; possibly TRBD2 for D (6 bases). V gave up 2 bases and J gave up 7 bases, with 24 bases separating them. The CDR3 runs 17 residues. The germline V gene has CDR1 MNHEY and CDR2 SMNVEV (reference sequence). The CDR3 bases are TGTGCCAGCAGTTTAACGGGATGGACGGGCAGCCGGGGGGAGCAGTACTTC. Residues: CASSLTGWTGSRGEQYF.

The rearrangement links TRBV18 to TRBJ2-6; 16 positions match TRBD2. Germline lookup yields CDR1 KGHSH and CDR2 LQKENI. J gave up 0 bases and V 1 base, and 6 bases lay outside the gene matches. The CDR3 consists of 21 residues. CDR3 residues: CASSPLPGLAGGSSGANVLTF. CDR3 bases: TGTGCCAGCTCACCACTACCGGGACTAGCGGGAGGGAGCTCTGGGGCCAACGTCCTGACTTTC. The entire variable domain, with the rest obtained from reference TRBV18 and TRBJ2-6, is as follows: NAGVMQNPRHLVRRRGQEARLRCSPMKGHSHVYWYRQLPEEGLKFMVYLQKENIIDESGMPKERFSAEFPKEGPSILRIQQVVRGDSAAYFCASSPLPGLAGGSSGANVLTFGAGSRLTVL.

The V and J genes are TRBV6-5 and TRBJ1-2; D unresolved. V lost 4 bases and J 2 bases, leaving 20 bases between the germline ends. The germline V gene encodes CDR1 MNHEY and CDR2 SVGAGI. The CDR3 consists of 17 residues. CDR3 DNA sequence: TGTGCCAGCAGTTTTGCACCACCCTCCGGGTACAACTATGGCTACACCTTC. Amino acid sequence: CASSFAPPSGYNYGYTF.

This chain uses TRBV2 with TRBJ1-5; no reliable D call. This CDR3 comprises 15 residues. With 5 bases removed from V and 5 bases from J, the gap between germline ends came to 16 bases. Germline CDR1 SNHLY, CDR2 FYNNEI. CDR3 in DNA: TGTGCCAGCAGTAAGTGGTCCACCGATGATCAGCCCCAGCATTTT. As protein: CASSKWSTDDQPQHF.

V is TRBV20-1 and J is TRBJ1-1; no definite D call. Trimming cost V 3 bases and J 0 bases, with 8 bases left between them. Germline CDR1 DFQATT, CDR2 SNEGSKA (reference sequence). The CDR3 length is 13 residues. This chain's CDR3 is CSASLRVNTEAFF. CDR3 bases: TGCAGTGCTAGTCTCAGAGTGAACACTGAAGCTTTCTTT.

This chain links TRBV2 with TRBJ2-3; 8 nucleotides agree with TRBD1. Germline V gives CDR1 SNHLY, CDR2 FYNNEI. The J segment lost 3 bases and the V segment lost 7 bases, leaving 6 bases of the junction unmatched. The CDR3 loop spans 14 amino acids. The CDR3 nucleotides read TGTGCCAGCACCCACGGACAGGGAACAGATACGCAGTATTTT. Translated, it gives CASTHGQGTDTQYF.

The V gene is TRBV5-1, the J gene TRBJ2-3; the match to TRBD2 covers 8 bases. J lost 1 base, V lost 0 bases, and 4 bases had no gene match. The germline V gene has CDR1 SGHRS and CDR2 YFSETQ. This CDR3 comprises 16 residues. CDR3 sequence: CASSLVRRGGTDTQYF. The CDR3 DNA sequence: TGCGCCAGCAGCTTGGTACGGCGGGGGGGCACAGATACGCAGTATTTT. Based on the CDR3 plus reference TRBV5-1 and TRBJ2-3, the full variable domain is KAGVTQTPRYLIKTRGQQVTLSCSPISGHRSVSWYQQTPGQGLQFLFEYFSETQRNKGNFPGRFSGRQFSNSRSEMNVSTLELGDSALYLCASSLVRRGGTDTQYFGPGTRLTVL.

The gene calls are TRBV7-9 and TRBJ2-5; 9 bases line up with TRBD2. CDR3 length: 15 amino acids. Germline CDR1 SEHNR, CDR2 FQNEAQ (reference sequence). V trimming: 2 bases; J trimming: 4 bases; junction bases outside the gene matches: 5. The CDR3 sequence is CASSLQAGGGETQYF. The CDR3 nucleotides are TGTGCCAGCAGCTTACAAGCGGGGGGCGGAGAGACCCAGTACTTC.

The chain couples TRBV7-9 to TRBJ2-3, with TRBD1 identical over 9 bases. The CDR3 has 16 residues. Germline assignment: CDR1 SEHNR and CDR2 FQNEAQ (reference sequence). V shed 8 bases and J 3 bases; nucleotides not matched to a gene: 12. DNA for the CDR3: TGTGCCAGCGGCCCTATCCGGGACAGGGTGACAGATACGCAGTATTTT. Protein: CASGPIRDRVTDTQYF.

Here the CDR3 reads CAIIATGSPYEQYF. CDR3 DNA: TGTGCCATCATCGCTACAGGGTCCCCCTACGAGCAGTACTTC. The chain combines TRBV30 with TRBJ2-7; D might be TRBD1 (6 bases). The CDR3 contains 14 residues. The germline CDR1 and CDR2 sequences are GTSNPN and SVGIG (reference sequence). The V end lost 8 bases, the J end lost 2 bases, and 19 bases lay between the germline ends.

J is TRBJ1-5 and V is TRBV2; D not certain. V was trimmed by 3 bases and J by 0 bases, leaving 9 bases between them. The CDR3 has 15 amino acids. Germline V gives CDR1 SNHLY, CDR2 FYNNEI. CDR3 sequence (DNA): TGTGCCAGCAGTGAGGGTGACTATAGCAATCAGCCCCAGCATTTT. This translates into CASSEGDYSNQPQHF.

The J gene is TRBJ2-1, the V gene TRBV11-2, with D perhaps matching TRBD1 (6 bases). The CDR3 loop spans 15 amino acids. V was clipped by 2 bases and J by 8 bases, with 16 bases between them. In germline, CDR1 is SGHAT, CDR2 FQNNGV. The CDR3 here is CASSLWYRVDDEQFF. The CDR3 bases are TGTGCCAGCAGCTTATGGTACAGGGTCGACGATGAGCAGTTCTTC.

The DNA of the CDR3 is TGCAGCTTCCGAGGCGGGCAAAACACCGGGGAGCTGTTTTTT. Translating gives CSFRGGQNTGELFF. V and J are TRBV29-1 and TRBJ2-2; tentative D call: TRBD2 (5 bases). Trimming removed 8 bases from V and 2 bases from J, with 15 bases in between. This CDR3 region has 14 residues. Germline V gene data show CDR1 as SQVTM and CDR2 as ANQGSEA.

The DNA of the CDR3 is TGCAGTGCTAGTGCACGGGGGCGGGAGACCCAGTACTTC. It translates to CSASARGRETQYF. The chain carries TRBV20-1 and TRBJ2-5; D may correspond to TRBD1 or TRBD2 (6 bases each). V shed 3 bases and J shed 5 bases, with 13 bases lying between them. From germline, CDR1 is DFQATT and CDR2 SNEGSKA (reference sequence). This CDR3 contains 13 residues.

This CDR3 reads CSALKETQYF. The CDR3, as DNA: TGCAGTGCTCTAAAAGAGACCCAGTACTTC. The chain joins TRBV20-1 to TRBJ2-5, with D hard to call. The CDR3 covers 10 residues. Germline CDR1 DFQATT, CDR2 SNEGSKA (reference sequence). Trimming cost V 5 bases and J 3 bases, with 4 bases left between them.

The gene calls are TRBV6-6 and TRBJ2-5; 7 bases line up with TRBD1. Germline trimming cut 5 bases from V and 5 bases from J; bases unmatched to any gene: 5. Looked up from germline, CDR1 is MNHNY and CDR2 is SVGAGI (reference sequence). CDR3 size: 13 residues. CDR3 region: CASSRGRGETQYF. The CDR3 region has the DNA TGTGCCAGCAGTAGGGGGCGCGGTGAGACCCAGTACTTC.